A single sample gave rise to the 24 T cell receptor beta chains below, sequenced in a study of somatic mutations in cytotoxic T cells in rheumatoid arthritis. Generated by immunoSEQ multiplex PCR, the TCRdb table keeps only in-frame clones and is missing some. The table includes more than 8,000 clones, over 75% detected once. The specimen sequenced was CD8+ T cells sorted from blood. The receptors originated from a man aged 50 to 59 in good health.

J is TRBJ1-2 and V is TRBV5-1; D not certain. The CDR3 sequence is 13 residues long. V lost 4 bases, J lost 0 bases, and 7 bases lay in between. Germline CDR1 SGHRS, CDR2 YFSETQ. The CDR3 region is CASSLGANYGYTF. Here the CDR3 DNA reads TGCGCCAGCAGCCTGGGAGCTAACTATGGCTACACCTTC.

The V call is TRBV6-5, the J call TRBJ2-3; TRBD2 is a possible D gene (5 bases). Germline V gene sequence: CDR1 MNHEY, CDR2 SVGAGI. Trimming took off 0 bases at V and 0 bases at J, with 10 bases between the two ends. CDR3 size: 16 residues. The CDR3 reads CASSYSRDSSTDTQYF. DNA for the CDR3: TGTGCCAGCAGTTACTCGAGGGATTCTAGCACAGATACGCAGTATTTT.

The chain employs TRBV7-8 and TRBJ2-3; D possibly corresponds to TRBD1 (5 bases). Trimming cost V 2 bases and J 1 base, with 7 bases left between them. Germline lookup yields CDR1 SGHVS and CDR2 FQNEAQ. CDR3 length equals 14 residues. This CDR3 reads CASSLSRGTDTQYF. The CDR3 bases are TGTGCCAGCAGCTTATCCAGGGGCACAGATACGCAGTATTTT.

The J gene is TRBJ1-1, the V gene TRBV7-2; no reliable D call. Germline V lookup: CDR1 SGHTA, CDR2 FQGNSA. The V and J ends lost 1 base and 0 bases respectively, with 6 bases between them. The CDR3 covers 14 residues. CDR3 in DNA: TGTGCCAGCAGCTTAGATCTTGTGAACACTGAAGCTTTCTTT. Its translation: CASSLDLVNTEAFF.

This clone has a handful of counts. For the CDR3, the DNA is TGTGCCAGCAGCTCCGGGTCACCGGCCGAGCAGTACTTC. Amino acid sequence: CASSSGSPAEQYF. The genes are TRBV7-9 and TRBJ2-7, with unresolved D. With 4 bases removed from V and 6 bases from J, the gap between germline ends came to 13 bases. The CDR3 extends over 13 amino acids. Per the germline V gene, CDR1 is SEHNR and CDR2 is FQNEAQ (reference sequence).

The chain joins TRBV27 to TRBJ2-7; D is possibly TRBD1 (6 bases). Per germline, CDR1 MNHEY and CDR2 SMNVEV (reference sequence). The CDR3 totals 16 residues. Trimming removed 5 bases at V and 3 bases at J, with 20 bases between. The CDR3 sequence is CASSPITGRGSYEQYF. CDR3 in DNA: TGTGCCAGCAGTCCAATAACAGGGCGAGGAAGCTACGAGCAGTACTTC.

This chain connects TRBV5-6 to TRBJ2-7; D possibly corresponds to TRBD1 (5 bases). Per germline, CDR1 SGHDT and CDR2 YYEEEE. This CDR3 has 14 residues. V was clipped by 4 bases and J by 6 bases, with 17 bases between them. CDR3 amino acids: CASSHGQGTGEQYF. The CDR3 DNA sequence: TGTGCCAGCAGCCACGGGCAGGGAACAGGCGAGCAGTACTTC.

The chain joins TRBV27 to TRBJ1-6; 9 bases match TRBD1. CDR3 length: 18 amino acids. With 6 bases clipped from V and 0 bases from J, the junction kept 9 bases outside the gene matches. Germline V gene data show CDR1 as MNHEY and CDR2 as SMNVEV (reference sequence). The CDR3 sequence: CASSLTGTGSSYNSPLHF. CDR3 nucleotides: TGTGCCAGCAGCCTAACCGGGACAGGGAGCTCCTATAATTCACCCCTCCACTTT.

The chain joins TRBV23-1 to TRBJ1-5; TRBD1 matches at 7 bases. TRBV23-1 is identified as an open reading frame with a role that is uncertain. J gave up 1 base and V 4 bases, and 7 bases lay outside the gene matches. This CDR3 spans 16 amino acids. CDR3 loop: CASSPTGDMSNQPQHF. For the CDR3, the DNA is TGCGCCAGCAGTCCCACAGGGGATATGAGCAATCAGCCCCAGCATTTT.

The chain links TRBV5-6 to TRBJ1-5; TRBD1 matches at 10 bases. V trimming: 1 base; J trimming: 6 bases; junction bases outside the gene matches: 1. Germline V gene lookup returns CDR1 SGHDT and CDR2 YYEEEE. The CDR3 extends over 14 amino acids. DNA of the CDR3: TGTGCCAGCAGCTTGAGGACAGGGGGTCAGCCCCAGCATTTT. Encoded protein: CASSLRTGGQPQHF.

The genes are TRBV15 and TRBJ2-5; 9 bases are shared with TRBD1. The CDR3 sequence is 16 residues long. Germline V gene lookup returns CDR1 LNHNV and CDR2 YYDKDF (reference sequence). J gave up 4 bases and V 1 base, and 7 bases lay outside the gene matches. CDR3 region: CATSRGETGGGETQYF. As DNA, the CDR3 is TGTGCCACCAGCAGAGGGGAGACAGGGGGAGGAGAGACCCAGTACTTC.

V and J are TRBV11-2 and TRBJ2-5; 8 bases align to TRBD2. The germline V gene has CDR1 SGHAT and CDR2 FQNNGV. The J segment lost 4 bases and the V segment lost 5 bases, leaving 9 bases of the junction unmatched. This CDR3 has 15 residues. DNA for the CDR3: TGTGCCAGCAGCCCTCTCCCGGGGGGGGGAGAGACCCAGTACTTC. Amino acid sequence: CASSPLPGGGETQYF.

This clone was seen a handful of times. The chain joins TRBV28 to TRBJ2-3; 7 nucleotides agree with TRBD1. The germline V gene encodes CDR1 MDHEN and CDR2 SYDVKM. The trim removed 3 bases at V and 3 bases at J, leaving 3 bases unmatched. The CDR3 totals 14 residues. The CDR3 DNA is TGTGCCAGCAGTTTCCTACAGGGGACAGATACGCAGTATTTT. Its translation: CASSFLQGTDTQYF.

The chain couples TRBV6-4 to TRBJ2-3; 10 nucleotides match TRBD2. This CDR3 comprises 16 residues. Unmatched junction bases numbered 6, after V lost 3 bases and J lost 3 bases. Germline CDR1 is MRHNA and CDR2 is SNTAGT. Written as DNA, the CDR3 is TGTGCCAGCAGTGAGGAAGCGGGGGGGGCTACAGATACGCAGTATTTT. This sequence encodes CASSEEAGGATDTQYF.

The V call is TRBV5-4, the J call TRBJ2-2, with TRBD2 matching over 8 bases. V was pared by 3 bases and J by 7 bases, with 8 bases of the junction left unmatched. This CDR3 spans 15 amino acids. CDR1 is SGHNT and CDR2 is YYREEE in the germline V gene (reference sequence). The CDR3 region has the DNA TGTGCCAGCAGCTCGGGGGGGGCCCAGTTCGGGGAGCTGTTTTTT. Its protein is CASSSGGAQFGELFF. The whole variable domain, filled in from reference TRBV5-4 and TRBJ2-2, reads ETGVTQSPTHLIKTRGQQVTLRCSSQSGHNTVSWYQQALGQGPQFIFQYYREEENGRGNFPPRFSGLQFPNYSSELNVNALELDDSALYLCASSSGGAQFGELFFGEGSRLTVL.

The J gene is TRBJ2-7, the V gene TRBV6-5; TRBD1 matches at 9 bases. The length of the CDR3 is 14 residues. With 5 bases clipped from V and 3 bases from J, the junction kept 5 bases outside the gene matches. Germline loops: CDR1 MNHEY, CDR2 SVGAGI. CDR3 DNA sequence: TGTGCCAGCAGTCCACGGACAGGGGTCTACGAGCAGTACTTC. Translated, it gives CASSPRTGVYEQYF.

The chain carries TRBV20-1 and TRBJ2-7, with D unclear. Germline V gives CDR1 DFQATT, CDR2 SNEGSKA (reference sequence). CDR3 length: 11 residues. V gave up 2 bases and J gave up 4 bases, with 6 bases separating them. As DNA, the CDR3 is TGCAGTGCTAGACAGATTTACGAGCAGTACTTC. Protein: CSARQIYEQYF.

The chain is built from TRBV27 and TRBJ2-3; D not certain. Germline CDR1 reads MNHEY; CDR2 reads SMNVEV (reference sequence). CDR3 size: 13 residues. The V end lost 3 bases, the J end lost 5 bases, and 9 bases lay between the germline ends. CDR3 bases: TGTGCCAGCAGTTTTTCGTTCTTAGATACGCAGTATTTT. The encoded protein is CASSFSFLDTQYF.

J is TRBJ2-3 and V is TRBV28; TRBD2 aligns across 8 bases. The CDR3 sequence is 17 residues long. Unmatched junction bases numbered 14, after V lost 6 bases and J lost 3 bases. Germline V CDR1 and CDR2: MDHEN, SYDVKM. The CDR3 is CASSSPRAGGITDTQYF. CDR3 coding DNA: TGTGCCAGCAGCTCCCCCCGCGCGGGGGGTATAACAGATACGCAGTATTTT.

The table lists this clone with a few counts. The chain couples TRBV5-1 to TRBJ2-7; TRBD1 is a possible D gene (6 bases). V was cut by 3 bases and J by 0 bases, with 13 bases left in between. Germline V CDR1 and CDR2: SGHRS, YFSETQ. The CDR3 extends over 15 amino acids. As DNA, the CDR3 is TGCGCCAGCAGCTCTTCGACAGGCTACTCCTACGAGCAGTACTTC. It yields the protein CASSSSTGYSYEQYF. The full variable domain, with the rest looked up from reference TRBV5-1 and TRBJ2-7, is KAGVTQTPRYLIKTRGQQVTLSCSPISGHRSVSWYQQTPGQGLQFLFEYFSETQRNKGNFPGRFSGRQFSNSRSEMNVSTLELGDSALYLCASSSSTGYSYEQYFGPGTRLTVT.

The V and J genes are TRBV9 and TRBJ2-7; TRBD1 aligns across 8 bases. The CDR3 spans 17 residues. Germline values: CDR1 SGDLS, CDR2 YYNGEE. V dropped 5 bases and J dropped 2; count of bases not matched to a gene: 15. The CDR3 DNA is TGTGCCAGCAGATGGCAGGACAGGGTCAGGGAGGCCTACGAGCAGTACTTC. Translated, it gives CASRWQDRVREAYEQYF.

This chain joins TRBV27 and TRBJ2-3, with no clear D. This CDR3 has 16 residues. With 5 bases removed from V and 0 bases from J, the gap between germline ends came to 15 bases. CDR1 is MNHEY and CDR2 is SMNVEV in the germline V gene (reference sequence). Written as DNA, the CDR3 is TGTGCCAGCAGTCGTGGCAGGATTACTAGCACAGATACGCAGTATTTT. Translated, it gives CASSRGRITSTDTQYF.

As to this clone: Other DNA sequences from this sample encode an identical CDR3 as well. The genes are TRBV5-4 and TRBJ2-7; maybe TRBD2 (6 bases). CDR3 size: 14 residues. Germline CDR1 is SGHNT and CDR2 is YYREEE (reference sequence). Between the trimmed V and J ends, which lost 0 bases and 3 bases, there was a span of 10 bases. CDR3 in amino acids: CASSLGRGSYEQYF. CDR3 nucleotides: TGTGCCAGCAGCTTGGGGAGGGGAAGCTACGAGCAGTACTTC.

The chain combines TRBV9 with TRBJ2-1, with D hard to call. The CDR3 sequence is 14 residues long. The germline CDR1 and CDR2 sequences are SGDLS and YYNGEE. V was shortened by 0 bases and J by 6 bases, with 10 bases between the two germline ends. This CDR3 is CASSVVRVTNEQFF. CDR3 in DNA: TGTGCCAGCAGCGTAGTACGGGTAACCAATGAGCAGTTCTTC.